Sequencing of this TCR beta chain was carried out in a study of blood T cell repertoires in COVID-19. Turning to the study itself: The cDNA or gDNA used as material had been derived from T cells, B-cell-depleted T cells, or PBMCs.

Using immunoSEQ multiplex PCR, the repertoire was profiled, and TCRdb retains in-frame clones only, with some absent. The repertoire holds about 70,000 clones, with around 80% as singletons. The sequenced material came from peripheral blood. The sequence came from a woman older than 75 with acute or convalescent COVID-19.

DNA of the CDR3: TGTGCCAGCAGCCAAGCTTATTCTTGGACAGGTAACAATGAGCAGTTCTTC. This gives the protein CASSQAYSWTGNNEQFF. V and J are TRBV3-1 (or the pseudogene TRBV3-2) and TRBJ2-1; 7 nucleotides match TRBD1. The germline V gene has CDR1 LGHDT and CDR2 YNNKEL (reference sequence). The CDR3 extends over 17 amino acids. The junction had 11 bases not matched to a gene; V was cut back by 1 base and J by 5 bases.